Reported below is one TCR beta chain. Antigen unknown. The data are from a study of T-cell memory formation after mild COVID-19. Study-wide findings and caveats: There was a balanced CD4/CD8 profile in clones contracting day 15 to 85, and later expanders leaned CD4+. Detection of some responders pre-infection suggested pre-existing cross-reactive memory T cells participated.

Researchers used 5'RACE with constant-segment primers to make TCR alpha and TCR beta cDNA libraries that carry sample barcodes and UMIs. TCRdb redid the calling of the 5' RACE reads with MiXCR, one entry per CDR3 protein. The sample records hundreds of thousands of distinct CDR3 sequences, about a sixth being singletons. The V gene lost 4 bases and the J gene lost 5 bases, with 17 bases spanning the gap. Germline CDR1 reads SQVTM; CDR2 reads ANQGSEA. The CDR3 sequence is 14 residues long. The clonotype was recovered from an adult woman who had mild COVID-19 (a few samples of this study predate the infection). Cell type and time point are not known. Sequencing was performed on PBMCs or a T cell subset sorted from them (not recorded which). The rearrangement links TRBV29-1 to TRBJ2-5, with D perhaps TRBD2 (5 bases). The CDR3 is CSVALRAGMETQYF. Written as DNA, the CDR3 is TGCAGCGTTGCCCTCCGAGCCGGGATGGAGACCCAGTACTTC.